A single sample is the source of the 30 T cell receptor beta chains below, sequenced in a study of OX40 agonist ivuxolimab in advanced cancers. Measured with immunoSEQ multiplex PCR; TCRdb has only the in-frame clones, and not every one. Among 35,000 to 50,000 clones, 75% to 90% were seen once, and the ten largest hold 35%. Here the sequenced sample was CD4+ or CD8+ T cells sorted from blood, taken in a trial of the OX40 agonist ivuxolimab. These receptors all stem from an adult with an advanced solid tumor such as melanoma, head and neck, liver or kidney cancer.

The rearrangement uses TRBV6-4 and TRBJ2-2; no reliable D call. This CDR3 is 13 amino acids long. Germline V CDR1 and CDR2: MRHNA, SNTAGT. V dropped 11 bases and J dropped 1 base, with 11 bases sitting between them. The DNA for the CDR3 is TGTGCCTCTGGCCCAGGGAACACCGGGGAGCTGTTTTTT. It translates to CASGPGNTGELFF.

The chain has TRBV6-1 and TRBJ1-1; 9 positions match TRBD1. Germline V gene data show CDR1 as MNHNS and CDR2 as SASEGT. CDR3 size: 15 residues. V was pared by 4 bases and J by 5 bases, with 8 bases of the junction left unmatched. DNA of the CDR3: TGTGCCAGCAGTGTTCCGGGACAGGGAGTGACTGAAGCTTTCTTT. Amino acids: CASSVPGQGVTEAFF.

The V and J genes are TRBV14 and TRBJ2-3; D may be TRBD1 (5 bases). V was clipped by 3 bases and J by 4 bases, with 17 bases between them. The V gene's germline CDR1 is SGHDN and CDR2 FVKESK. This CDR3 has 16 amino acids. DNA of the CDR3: TGTGCCAGCAGCCATGAGTTTGGAAGGGGCGCAGATACGCAGTATTTT. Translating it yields CASSHEFGRGADTQYF.

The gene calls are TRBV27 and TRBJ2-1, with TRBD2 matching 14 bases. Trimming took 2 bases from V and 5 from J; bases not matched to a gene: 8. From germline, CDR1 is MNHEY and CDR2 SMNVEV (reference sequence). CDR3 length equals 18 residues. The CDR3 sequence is CASSLLLPGLAGDNEQFF. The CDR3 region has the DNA TGTGCCAGCAGTTTACTCTTGCCGGGACTAGCGGGAGACAATGAGCAGTTCTTC.

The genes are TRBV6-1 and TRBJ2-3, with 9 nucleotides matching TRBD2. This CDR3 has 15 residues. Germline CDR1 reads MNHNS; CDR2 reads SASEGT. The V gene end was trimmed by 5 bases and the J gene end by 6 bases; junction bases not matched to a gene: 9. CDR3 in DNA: TGTGCCAGCAGTATTGCGGGAGGGCCTCTCGATACGCAGTATTTT. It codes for CASSIAGGPLDTQYF.

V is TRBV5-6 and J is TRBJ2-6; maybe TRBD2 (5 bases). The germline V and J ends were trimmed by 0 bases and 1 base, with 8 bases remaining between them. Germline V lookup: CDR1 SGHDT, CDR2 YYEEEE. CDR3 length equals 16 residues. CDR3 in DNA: TGTGCCAGCAGCTTGGCCGGAGGATCTGGGGCCAACGTCCTGACTTTC. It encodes CASSLAGGSGANVLTF.

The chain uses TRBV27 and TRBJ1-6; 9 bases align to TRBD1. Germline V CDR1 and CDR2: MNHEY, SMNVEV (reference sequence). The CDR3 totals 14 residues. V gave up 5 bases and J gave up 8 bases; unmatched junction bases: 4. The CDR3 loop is CASSQDRGDSPLHF. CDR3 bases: TGTGCCAGCAGTCAGGACAGGGGTGATTCACCCCTCCACTTT.

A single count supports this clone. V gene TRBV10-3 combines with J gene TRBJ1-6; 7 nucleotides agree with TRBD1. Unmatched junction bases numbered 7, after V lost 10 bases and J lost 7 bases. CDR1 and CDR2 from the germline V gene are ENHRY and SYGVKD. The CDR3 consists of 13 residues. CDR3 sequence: CATRDSTNSPLHF. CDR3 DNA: TGTGCCACCCGGGACAGTACCAATTCACCCCTCCACTTT.

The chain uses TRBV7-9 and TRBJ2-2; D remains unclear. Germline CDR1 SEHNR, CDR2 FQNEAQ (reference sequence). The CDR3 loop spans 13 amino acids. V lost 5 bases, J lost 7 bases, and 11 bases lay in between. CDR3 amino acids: CASSPQSNGELFF. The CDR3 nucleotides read TGTGCCAGCAGCCCCCAGTCTAACGGGGAGCTGTTTTTT.

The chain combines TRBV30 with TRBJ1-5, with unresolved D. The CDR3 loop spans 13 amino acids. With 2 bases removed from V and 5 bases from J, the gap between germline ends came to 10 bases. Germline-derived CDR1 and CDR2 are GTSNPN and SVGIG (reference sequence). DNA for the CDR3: TGTGCCTGGAGTATCTACCCTGATCAGCCCCAGCATTTT. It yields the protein CAWSIYPDQPQHF.

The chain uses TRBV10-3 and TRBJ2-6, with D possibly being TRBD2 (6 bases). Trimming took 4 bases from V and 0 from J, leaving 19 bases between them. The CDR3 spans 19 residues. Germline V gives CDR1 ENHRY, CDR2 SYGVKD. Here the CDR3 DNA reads TGTGCCATCAGTGTTGCTACTAGCCCACAGGTCTCTGGGGCCAACGTCCTGACTTTC. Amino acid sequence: CAISVATSPQVSGANVLTF.

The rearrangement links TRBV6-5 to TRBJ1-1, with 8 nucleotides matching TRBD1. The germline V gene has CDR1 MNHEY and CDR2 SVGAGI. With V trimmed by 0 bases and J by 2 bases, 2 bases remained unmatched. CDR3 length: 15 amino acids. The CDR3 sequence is CASSYSGTGNTEAFF. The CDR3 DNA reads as TGTGCCAGCAGTTACTCTGGGACAGGAAACACTGAAGCTTTCTTT.

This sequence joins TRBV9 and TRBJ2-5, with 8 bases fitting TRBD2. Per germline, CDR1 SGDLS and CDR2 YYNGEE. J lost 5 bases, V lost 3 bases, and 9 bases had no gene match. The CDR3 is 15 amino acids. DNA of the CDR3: TGTGCCAGCAGCGCCACGGGGGGGCCGGGTGAGACCCAGTACTTC. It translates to CASSATGGPGETQYF.

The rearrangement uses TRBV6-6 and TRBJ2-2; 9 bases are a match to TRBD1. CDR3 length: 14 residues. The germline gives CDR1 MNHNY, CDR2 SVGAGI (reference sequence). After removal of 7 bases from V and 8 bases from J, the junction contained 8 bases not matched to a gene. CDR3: CASTYTGGRGELFF. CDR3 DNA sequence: TGTGCCAGCACGTACACAGGGGGCAGAGGGGAGCTGTTTTTT.

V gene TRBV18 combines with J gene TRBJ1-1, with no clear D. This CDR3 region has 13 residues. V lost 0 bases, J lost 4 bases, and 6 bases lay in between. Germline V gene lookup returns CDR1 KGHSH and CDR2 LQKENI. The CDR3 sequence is CASSPPVGTEAFF. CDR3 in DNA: TGTGCCAGCTCACCACCGGTAGGCACTGAAGCTTTCTTT. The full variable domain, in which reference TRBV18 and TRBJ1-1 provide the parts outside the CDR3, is NAGVMQNPRHLVRRRGQEARLRCSPMKGHSHVYWYRQLPEEGLKFMVYLQKENIIDESGMPKERFSAEFPKEGPSILRIQQVVRGDSAAYFCASSPPVGTEAFFGQGTRLTVV.

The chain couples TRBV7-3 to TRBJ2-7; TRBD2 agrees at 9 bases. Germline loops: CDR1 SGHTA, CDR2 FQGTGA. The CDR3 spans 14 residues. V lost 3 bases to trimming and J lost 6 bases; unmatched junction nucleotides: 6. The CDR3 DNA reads TGTGCCAGCAGCTTTAGCGGGAGAGTGTTCGAGCAGTACTTC. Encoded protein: CASSFSGRVFEQYF. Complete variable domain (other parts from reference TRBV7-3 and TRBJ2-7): GAGVSQTPSNKVTEKGKYVELRCDPISGHTALYWYRQSLGQGPEFLIYFQGTGAADDSGLPNDRFFAVRPEGSVSTLKIQRTERGDSAVYLCASSFSGRVFEQYFGPGTRLTVT.

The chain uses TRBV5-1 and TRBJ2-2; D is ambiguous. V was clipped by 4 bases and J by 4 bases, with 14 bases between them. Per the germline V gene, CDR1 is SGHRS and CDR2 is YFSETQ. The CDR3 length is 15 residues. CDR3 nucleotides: TGCGCCAGCAGCCAACTGACACCGAGCACCGGGGAGCTGTTTTTT. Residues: CASSQLTPSTGELFF.

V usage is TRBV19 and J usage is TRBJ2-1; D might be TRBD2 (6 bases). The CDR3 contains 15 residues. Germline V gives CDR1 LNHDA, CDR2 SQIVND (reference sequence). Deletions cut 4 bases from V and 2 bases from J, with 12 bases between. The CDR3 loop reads CASSNRGFAYNEQFF. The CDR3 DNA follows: TGTGCCAGTAGTAACCGGGGGTTCGCCTACAATGAGCAGTTCTTC.

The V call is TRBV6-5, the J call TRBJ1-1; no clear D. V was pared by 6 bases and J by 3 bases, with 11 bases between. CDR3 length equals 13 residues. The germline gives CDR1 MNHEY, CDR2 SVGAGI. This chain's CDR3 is CASRTAMDTEAFF. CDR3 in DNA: TGTGCCAGCAGAACCGCCATGGACACTGAAGCTTTCTTT.

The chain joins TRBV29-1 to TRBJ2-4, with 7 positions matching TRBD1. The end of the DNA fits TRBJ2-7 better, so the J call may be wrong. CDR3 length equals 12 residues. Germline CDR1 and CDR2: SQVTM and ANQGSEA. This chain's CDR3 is CSVLGQAYEQYF. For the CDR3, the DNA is TGCAGCGTACTAGGACAGGCCTACGAGCAGTACTTC.

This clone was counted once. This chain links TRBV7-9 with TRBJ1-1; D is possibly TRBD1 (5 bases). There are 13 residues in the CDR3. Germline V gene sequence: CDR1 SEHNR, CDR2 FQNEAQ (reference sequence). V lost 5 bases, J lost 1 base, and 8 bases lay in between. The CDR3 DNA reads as TGTGCCAGCAGCCTCGACAGGAACACTGAAGCTTTCTTT. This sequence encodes CASSLDRNTEAFF.

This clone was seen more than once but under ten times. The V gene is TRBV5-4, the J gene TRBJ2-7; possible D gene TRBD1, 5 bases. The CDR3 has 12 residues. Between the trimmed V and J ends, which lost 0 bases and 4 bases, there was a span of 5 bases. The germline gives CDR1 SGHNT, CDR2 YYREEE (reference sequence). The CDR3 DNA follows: TGTGCCAGCAGCTTGGGACAGTACGAGCAGTACTTC. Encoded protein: CASSLGQYEQYF.

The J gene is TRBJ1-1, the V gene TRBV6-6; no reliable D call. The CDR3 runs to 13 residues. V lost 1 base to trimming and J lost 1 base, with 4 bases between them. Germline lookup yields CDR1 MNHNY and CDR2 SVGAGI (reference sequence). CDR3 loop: CASSYLRNTEAFF. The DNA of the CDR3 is TGTGCCAGCAGTTACTTGCGGAACACTGAAGCTTTCTTT.

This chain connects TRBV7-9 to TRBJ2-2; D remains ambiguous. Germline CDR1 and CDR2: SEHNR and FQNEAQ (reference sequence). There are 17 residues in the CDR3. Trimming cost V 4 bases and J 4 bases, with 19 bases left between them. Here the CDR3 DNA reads TGTGCCAGCAGCTCCCCTTATACACCTTCACGCACCGGGGAGCTGTTTTTT. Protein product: CASSSPYTPSRTGELFF.

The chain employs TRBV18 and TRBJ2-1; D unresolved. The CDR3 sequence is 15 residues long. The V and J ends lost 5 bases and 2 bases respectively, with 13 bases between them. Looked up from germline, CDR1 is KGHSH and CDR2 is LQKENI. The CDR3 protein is CASSAFSRPYNEQFF. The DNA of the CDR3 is TGTGCCAGCTCAGCATTTTCGCGACCCTACAATGAGCAGTTCTTC. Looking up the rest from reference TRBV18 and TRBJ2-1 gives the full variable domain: NAGVMQNPRHLVRRRGQEARLRCSPMKGHSHVYWYRQLPEEGLKFMVYLQKENIIDESGMPKERFSAEFPKEGPSILRIQQVVRGDSAAYFCASSAFSRPYNEQFFGPGTRLTVL.

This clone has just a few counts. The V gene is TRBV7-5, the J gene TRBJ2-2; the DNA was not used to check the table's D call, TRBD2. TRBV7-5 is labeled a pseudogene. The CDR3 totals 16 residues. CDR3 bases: TGTGCCAGCAGCGCCAACGATTGGGGAGGCACCGGGGAGCTGTTTTTT. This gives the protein CASSANDWGGTGELFF.

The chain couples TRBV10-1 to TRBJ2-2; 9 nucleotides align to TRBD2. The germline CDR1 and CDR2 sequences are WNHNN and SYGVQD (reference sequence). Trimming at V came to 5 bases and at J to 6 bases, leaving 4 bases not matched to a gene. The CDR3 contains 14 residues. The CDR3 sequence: CASSPAGGPGELFF. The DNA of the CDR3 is TGCGCCAGCAGTCCAGCGGGAGGTCCCGGGGAGCTGTTTTTT.

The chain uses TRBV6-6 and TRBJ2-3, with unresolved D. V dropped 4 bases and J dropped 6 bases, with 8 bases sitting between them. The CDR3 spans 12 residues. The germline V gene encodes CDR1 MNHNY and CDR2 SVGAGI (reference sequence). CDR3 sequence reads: CASSSVPDTQYF. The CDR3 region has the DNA TGTGCCAGCAGTTCCGTGCCGGATACGCAGTATTTT.

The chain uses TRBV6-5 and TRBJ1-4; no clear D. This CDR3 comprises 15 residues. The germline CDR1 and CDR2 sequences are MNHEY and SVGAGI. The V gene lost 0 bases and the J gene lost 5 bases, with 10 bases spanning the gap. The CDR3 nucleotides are TGTGCCAGCAGTTACTCCGAGGCCTCGAATGAAAAACTGTTTTTT. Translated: CASSYSEASNEKLFF.

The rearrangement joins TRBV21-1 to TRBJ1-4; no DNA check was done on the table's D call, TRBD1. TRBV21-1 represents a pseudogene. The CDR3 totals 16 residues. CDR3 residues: CATYYLKGGLDEKLFF. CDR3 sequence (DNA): TGTGCCACCTATTACCTGAAAGGGGGCCTTGATGAAAAACTGTTTTTT.